The rows below give T cell receptor beta chains drawn from one sample of a study of ipilimumab plus nivolumab after autologous stem cell transplantation. Some clones are missing from TCRdb's copy, which holds only in-frame ones; the method was immunoSEQ multiplex PCR. Of roughly 20,000 clones listed, 75% to 85% were seen once; the top ten hold roughly 20%. The sequences come from PBMCs, collected in a trial of ipilimumab plus nivolumab as post-transplant consolidation. The receptors shown here come from a male donor with diffuse large B-cell lymphoma. Both conserved end residues are part of each CDR3. Each record gives: CDR3 length, J gene, D gene, clone size, V gene, CDR3 protein, CDR3 DNA. D genes are given only for firm matches. Only part of the rows carry a size: once, few, many, or a class if the clone is expanded.

cdr3_length: 16; j_call: TRBJ2-7; d_call: TRBD2; clone_size: -; v_call: TRBV5-1; cdr3_aa: CASSLVPTSGREEQYF; cdr3_nt: TGCGCCAGCAGCTTGGTCCCCACTAGCGGGCGGGAAGAGCAGTACTTC
cdr3_length: 15; j_call: TRBJ2-1; d_call: -; clone_size: -; v_call: TRBV10-3; cdr3_aa: CAISESIQSYNEQFF; cdr3_nt: TGTGCCATCAGTGAGTCGATCCAGTCCTACAATGAGCAGTTCTTC
cdr3_length: 15; j_call: TRBJ2-3; d_call: TRBD2; clone_size: -; v_call: TRBV5-4; cdr3_aa: CASSGSGGGGDTQYF; cdr3_nt: TGTGCCAGCAGCGGTAGCGGGGGGGGAGGAGATACGCAGTATTTT
cdr3_length: 14; j_call: TRBJ2-3; d_call: -; clone_size: -; v_call: TRBV9; cdr3_aa: CASSVDQRPDTQYF; cdr3_nt: TGTGCCAGCAGCGTAGATCAGCGCCCAGATACGCAGTATTTT
cdr3_length: 15; j_call: TRBJ2-5; d_call: -; clone_size: once; v_call: TRBV15; cdr3_aa: CATSRDQDSQETQYF; cdr3_nt: TGTGCCACCAGCAGAGACCAAGATTCTCAAGAGACCCAGTACTTC
cdr3_length: 13; j_call: TRBJ1-6; d_call: -; clone_size: few; v_call: TRBV28; cdr3_aa: CASSFQLNSPLHF; cdr3_nt: TGTGCCAGCAGTTTCCAGCTTAATTCACCCCTCCACTTT
cdr3_length: 13; j_call: TRBJ1-2; d_call: -; clone_size: -; v_call: TRBV10-3; cdr3_aa: CAISESSRSGYTF; cdr3_nt: TGTGCCATCAGTGAGTCGAGTCGGTCTGGCTACACCTTC
cdr3_length: 14; j_call: TRBJ2-7; d_call: -; clone_size: -; v_call: TRBV18; cdr3_aa: CASSQQGFSYEQYF; cdr3_nt: TGTGCCAGCTCACAACAGGGCTTCTCCTACGAGCAGTACTTC
cdr3_length: 16; j_call: TRBJ2-3; d_call: -; clone_size: -; v_call: TRBV10-3; cdr3_aa: CAISEGPAASTDTQYF; cdr3_nt: TGTGCCATCAGCGAAGGGCCTGCGGCAAGCACAGATACGCAGTATTTT
cdr3_length: 15; j_call: TRBJ1-4; d_call: -; clone_size: -; v_call: TRBV21-1; cdr3_aa: CASSKGLGAGEKLFF; cdr3_nt: TGTGCCAGCAGCAAAGGTTTGGGGGCGGGGGAAAAACTGTTTTTT
cdr3_length: 19; j_call: TRBJ1-6; d_call: -; clone_size: -; v_call: TRBV11-2; cdr3_aa: CASSSLRGPISSYNSPLHF; cdr3_nt: TGTGCCAGCAGCTCCCTTCGGGGCCCGATCAGCTCCTATAATTCACCCCTCCACTTT
cdr3_length: 16; j_call: TRBJ1-5; d_call: -; clone_size: medium-sized; v_call: TRBV14; cdr3_aa: CASSQTGSSGNQPQHF; cdr3_nt: TGTGCCAGCAGCCAAACCGGGTCTAGCGGCAATCAGCCCCAGCATTTT
cdr3_length: 17; j_call: TRBJ1-1; d_call: -; clone_size: -; v_call: TRBV28; cdr3_aa: CASSSHVGVRVDTEAFF; cdr3_nt: TGTGCCAGCAGTTCCCACGTCGGGGTCAGGGTTGACACTGAAGCTTTCTTT
cdr3_length: 15; j_call: TRBJ1-2; d_call: -; clone_size: once; v_call: TRBV4-2; cdr3_aa: CASSQAQGSSYGYTF; cdr3_nt: TGTGCCAGCAGCCAAGCACAGGGCTCGTCTTATGGCTACACCTTC
cdr3_length: 14; j_call: TRBJ2-3; d_call: -; clone_size: -; v_call: TRBV5-1; cdr3_aa: CASSPGSPTDTQYF; cdr3_nt: TGCGCCAGCAGCCCCGGCTCCCCCACAGATACGCAGTATTTT
cdr3_length: 13; j_call: TRBJ1-6; d_call: -; clone_size: -; v_call: TRBV28; cdr3_aa: CASRPAGNSPLHF; cdr3_nt: TGTGCCAGCAGACCCGCCGGGAATTCACCCCTCCACTTT
cdr3_length: 15; j_call: TRBJ2-5; d_call: -; clone_size: once; v_call: TRBV18; cdr3_aa: CASSPRDAAGQTQYF; cdr3_nt: TGTGCCAGCTCACCACGGGATGCTGCCGGCCAGACCCAGTACTTC
cdr3_length: 16; j_call: TRBJ2-3; d_call: TRBD2; clone_size: -; v_call: TRBV2; cdr3_aa: CASSPGLAGGQDTQYF; cdr3_nt: TGTGCCAGCAGTCCTGGACTAGCGGGGGGGCAAGATACGCAGTATTTT
cdr3_length: 15; j_call: TRBJ1-2; d_call: -; clone_size: few; v_call: TRBV7-9; cdr3_aa: CASSFVFAGAEGYTF; cdr3_nt: TGTGCCAGCAGCTTTGTGTTTGCCGGGGCTGAGGGCTACACCTTC
cdr3_length: 15; j_call: TRBJ2-7; d_call: TRBD2; clone_size: -; v_call: TRBV19; cdr3_aa: CASNSGGGLDYEQYF; cdr3_nt: TGTGCCAGTAATTCCGGCGGGGGGCTCGACTACGAGCAGTACTTC
cdr3_length: 13; j_call: TRBJ2-1; d_call: TRBD1; clone_size: -; v_call: TRBV7-6; cdr3_aa: CASSSRGHNEQFF; cdr3_nt: TGTGCCAGCAGCTCCAGGGGGCACAATGAGCAGTTCTTC
cdr3_length: 15; j_call: TRBJ2-2; d_call: -; clone_size: -; v_call: TRBV28; cdr3_aa: CASSFLDKNTGELFF; cdr3_nt: TGTGCCAGCAGTTTCCTGGACAAGAACACCGGGGAGCTGTTTTTT
cdr3_length: 15; j_call: TRBJ2-7; d_call: TRBD1; clone_size: -; v_call: TRBV5-1; cdr3_aa: CASGEAGTAAYEQYF; cdr3_nt: TGCGCCAGCGGAGAGGCCGGGACAGCCGCCTACGAGCAGTACTTC
cdr3_length: 15; j_call: TRBJ2-2; d_call: -; clone_size: -; v_call: TRBV4-2; cdr3_aa: CASSRASDGTGELFF; cdr3_nt: TGTGCCAGCAGCCGGGCTAGCGATGGCACCGGGGAGCTGTTTTTT
cdr3_length: 15; j_call: TRBJ1-5; d_call: -; clone_size: -; v_call: TRBV27; cdr3_aa: CASSFEGRGNQPQHF; cdr3_nt: TGTGCCAGCAGTTTCGAGGGTAGGGGCAATCAGCCCCAGCATTTT
cdr3_length: 16; j_call: TRBJ1-2; d_call: -; clone_size: -; v_call: TRBV15; cdr3_aa: CATSRELVGANYGYTF; cdr3_nt: TGTGCCACCAGCAGAGAGTTGGTCGGGGCTAACTATGGCTACACCTTC